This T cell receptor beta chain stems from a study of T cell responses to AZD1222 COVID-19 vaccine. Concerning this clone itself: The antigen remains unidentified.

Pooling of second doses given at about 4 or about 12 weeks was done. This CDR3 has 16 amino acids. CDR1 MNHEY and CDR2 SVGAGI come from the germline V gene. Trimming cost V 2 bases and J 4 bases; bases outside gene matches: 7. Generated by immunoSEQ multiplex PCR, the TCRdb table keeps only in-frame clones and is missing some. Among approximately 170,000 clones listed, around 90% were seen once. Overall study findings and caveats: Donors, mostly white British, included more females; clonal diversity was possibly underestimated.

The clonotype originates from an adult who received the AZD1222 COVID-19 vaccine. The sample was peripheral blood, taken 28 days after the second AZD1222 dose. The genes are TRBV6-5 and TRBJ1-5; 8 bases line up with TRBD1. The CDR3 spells CASSYLGQGLNQPQHF. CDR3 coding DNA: TGTGCCAGCAGTTACCTTGGACAGGGTTTGAATCAGCCCCAGCATTTT.